What follows are 32 T cell receptor beta chains derived from one specimen sequenced in a study of T-cell reconstitution after alpha-beta-depleted transplantation in children. TCRbeta library construction was performed incorporating unique molecular identifiers. TCRdb re-called the PCR reads with MiXCR, one entry per CDR3 protein. The sample has around 700,000 distinct CDR3 sequences, under 15% seen once. Sequencing used PBMCs, obtained before TCRalphabeta/CD19-depleted stem cell transplant. The receptors were sampled from a girl aged 2 to 9 with congenital amegakaryocytic thrombocytopenia, due to receive a stem cell transplant.

About this clonotype: Possible read error: a much larger clone is one base away. J is TRBJ2-1 and V is TRBV7-8, with D maybe TRBD2 (5 bases). CDR3 length: 16 residues. Germline loops: CDR1 SGHVS, CDR2 FQNEAQ. CDR3 in amino acids: CANSLALLAHYNEQFF. CDR3 nucleotides: TGTGCCAACAGCTTAGCGCTCTTGGCGCACTACAATGAGCAGTTCTTC.

The CDR3 is CASSQLAGQYTGELFF. The CDR3 DNA follows: TGCGCCAGCAGCCAGTTAGCGGGACAGTACACCGGGGAGCTGTTTTTT. The chain is built from TRBV4-1 and TRBJ2-2; TRBD2 might be the D (8 bases). Trimming took off 3 bases at V and 3 bases at J, with 14 bases between the two ends. This CDR3 contains 16 residues. CDR1 is MGHRA and CDR2 is YSYEKL in the germline V gene.

This clonotype was detected many times. The chain couples TRBV9 to TRBJ2-3, with 9 positions matching TRBD2. Germline lookup yields CDR1 SGDLS and CDR2 YYNGEE. V trimming: 3 bases; J trimming: 4 bases; junction bases outside the gene matches: 6. The CDR3 length is 15 residues. CDR3 in amino acids: CASSAVAGVSDTQYF. The CDR3 DNA reads TGTGCCAGCAGCGCTGTAGCGGGAGTCTCAGATACGCAGTATTTT.

This clonotype was detected ten times or more. The rearrangement uses TRBV4-2 and TRBJ2-7; D call uncertain. V lost 0 bases and J lost 2, with 14 bases in between. This CDR3 has 16 amino acids. CDR1 LGHNA and CDR2 YNFKEQ come from the germline V gene. CDR3 residues: CASSQDLGGPTYEQYF. As DNA, the CDR3 is TGTGCCAGCAGCCAAGATCTTGGCGGCCCCACCTACGAGCAGTACTTC.

The table lists this clonotype with many counts. The V gene is TRBV29-1, the J gene TRBJ2-7, with 9 bases matching TRBD2. Trimming removed 5 bases from V and 5 bases from J; junction bases left unmatched: 4. CDR1 SQVTM and CDR2 ANQGSEA come from the germline V gene. CDR3 length: 12 residues. For the CDR3, the DNA is TGCAGCGTTAGCGGGAGGTTTGACGAGCAGTACTTC. This sequence encodes CSVSGRFDEQYF.

This clonotype was detected only a few times. This chain connects TRBV6-1 to TRBJ2-5, with D possibly being TRBD2 (5 bases). This CDR3 region has 15 residues. The germline CDR1 and CDR2 sequences are MNHNS and SASEGT. V shed 5 bases and J shed 1 base, with 14 bases lying between them. Written as DNA, the CDR3 is TGTGCCAGCAGTAAGCCAGCGGCCCTCCAAGAGACCCAGTACTTC. It specifies CASSKPAALQETQYF.

This clonotype was seen more than once but under ten times. The chain recombines TRBV20-1 with TRBJ2-3, with a tentative D call TRBD2 (6 bases). V was shortened by 0 bases and J by 0 bases, with 16 bases between the two germline ends. The CDR3 spans 17 residues. Germline values: CDR1 DFQATT, CDR2 SNEGSKA (reference sequence). The CDR3 reads CSARDPLSGSSTDTQYF. For the CDR3, the DNA is TGCAGTGCTAGAGATCCCCTCTCCGGGAGTAGCACAGATACGCAGTATTTT.

The table lists this clonotype with many counts. This chain connects TRBV11-1 to TRBJ2-2, with 10 positions matching TRBD1. The CDR3 is made up of 16 amino acids. Germline CDR1 SGHAT, CDR2 FQDESV (reference sequence). V was pared by 5 bases and J by 1 base, with 4 bases of the junction left unmatched. Here the CDR3 reads CASSPGTGVNTGELFF. CDR3 bases: TGTGCCAGCAGCCCCGGGACAGGGGTGAACACCGGGGAGCTGTTTTTT.

This clonotype showed up many times. J is TRBJ2-7 and V is TRBV7-8; 11 bases align to TRBD2. With V trimmed by 4 bases and J by 0 bases, 5 bases remained unmatched. Germline V CDR1 and CDR2: SGHVS, FQNEAQ. The CDR3 covers 16 residues. The CDR3 protein is CASSSLAGGPSYEQYF. The CDR3 nucleotides read TGTGCCAGCAGCTCCTTAGCGGGAGGGCCCTCCTACGAGCAGTACTTC.

This clonotype was recorded a few times. This sequence joins TRBV20-1 and TRBJ1-4; 7 nucleotides match TRBD1. Trimming at V came to 6 bases and at J to 3 bases, leaving 13 bases not matched to a gene. Per germline, CDR1 DFQATT and CDR2 SNEGSKA (reference sequence). The CDR3 has 16 amino acids. The CDR3 bases are TGCAGTGCAACGACAGGGCTCGCCGTTTCTAATGAAAAACTGTTTTTT. Its translation: CSATTGLAVSNEKLFF.

The chain recombines TRBV3-1 with TRBJ2-4; a possible D gene is TRBD2 (5 bases). Germline CDR1 reads LGHDT; CDR2 reads YNNKEL (reference sequence). The V and J ends lost 1 base and 0 bases respectively, with 10 bases between them. This CDR3 has 16 amino acids. The CDR3 DNA follows: TGTGCCAGCAGCCAAGCGGACCGGGGAGCCAAAAACATTCAGTACTTC. Protein sequence: CASSQADRGAKNIQYF.

This clonotype showed up just a few times. The V gene is TRBV29-1, the J gene TRBJ2-1; D ambiguous. The CDR3 runs to 15 residues. V shed 1 base and J shed 4 bases, with 14 bases lying between them. From germline, CDR1 is SQVTM and CDR2 ANQGSEA. As DNA, the CDR3 is TGCAGCGTTGAAGCGTATTATATGCGGTACAATGAGCAGTTCTTC. As protein: CSVEAYYMRYNEQFF.

This clonotype was observed many times. The chain recombines TRBV12-3 or TRBV12-4 with TRBJ1-1, with unresolved D. The CDR3 consists of 11 residues. V lost 0 bases and J 8 bases, leaving 4 bases between the germline ends. This chain's CDR3 is CASSLAIEAFF. The CDR3 DNA is TGTGCCAGCAGTTTAGCTATCGAAGCTTTCTTT.

At least ten counts were recorded for this clonotype. The chain uses TRBV7-2 and TRBJ2-1; 9 bases match TRBD2. Germline CDR1 reads SGHTA; CDR2 reads FQGNSA. The CDR3 contains 14 residues. Unmatched junction bases numbered 4, after V lost 6 bases and J lost 4 bases. The CDR3 nucleotides are TGTGCCAGCAGGACTAGCGGCGTTTACAATGAGCAGTTCTTC. It specifies CASRTSGVYNEQFF.

This clonotype has ten or more counts. The chain has TRBV24-1 and TRBJ2-1; the match to TRBD2 covers 9 bases. The CDR3 loop spans 14 amino acids. Germline loops: CDR1 KGHDR, CDR2 SFDVKD. Trimming at V came to 9 bases and at J to 7 bases, leaving 9 bases not matched to a gene. CDR3 coding DNA: TGTGCCACCGTAGGCGGGAGGGGGGGGAATGAGCAGTTCTTC. Translation gives CATVGGRGGNEQFF.

There are many counts of this clonotype. V and J are TRBV29-1 and TRBJ1-1, with D possibly being TRBD1 (6 bases). CDR3 length equals 13 residues. V dropped 6 bases and J dropped 0 bases, with 11 bases sitting between them. The germline CDR1 and CDR2 sequences are SQVTM and ANQGSEA. The CDR3 sequence: CSVRGGLNTEAFF. The CDR3 region has the DNA TGCAGCGTAAGGGGGGGGTTGAACACTGAAGCTTTCTTT.

The V call is TRBV27, the J call TRBJ2-7; perhaps TRBD2 as D (6 bases). CDR3 length: 16 amino acids. Germline V CDR1 and CDR2: MNHEY, SMNVEV (reference sequence). V was pared by 6 bases and J by 7 bases, with 25 bases between. The CDR3 region has the DNA TGTGCCAGCAGCCCAACCGAGTCTAGCGTAGTGTTTGAGCAGTACTTC. Amino acid sequence: CASSPTESSVVFEQYF.

This clonotype was detected ten times or more. The V and J genes are TRBV7-8 and TRBJ2-3; 10 nucleotides align to TRBD2. Per germline, CDR1 SGHVS and CDR2 FQNEAQ. The CDR3 is 15 amino acids. V trimming: 5 bases; J trimming: 1 base; junction bases outside the gene matches: 3. The DNA for the CDR3 is TGTGCCAGCAGCGCGCTAGCGGGAGGCACAGATACGCAGTATTTT. Amino acid sequence: CASSALAGGTDTQYF.

This clonotype has a count of ten or more. J is TRBJ2-1 and V is TRBV20-1; D gene unclear. The length of the CDR3 is 13 residues. Germline V gives CDR1 DFQATT, CDR2 SNEGSKA (reference sequence). V was pared by 5 bases and J by 2 bases, with 10 bases between. The CDR3 sequence is CSASRTPYNEQFF. In nucleotides, the CDR3 is TGCAGTGCTTCGCGGACGCCCTACAATGAGCAGTTCTTC.

The chain couples TRBV5-1 to TRBJ2-7; D perhaps matches TRBD1 (6 bases). Trimming removed 0 bases at V and 2 bases at J, with 15 bases between. CDR1 is SGHRS, CDR2 YFSETQ, per germline. CDR3 length: 16 residues. CDR3 sequence (DNA): TGCGCCAGCAGCTTGGCCACCGGGACATATACCTACGAGCAGTACTTC. Amino acids: CASSLATGTYTYEQYF.

This clonotype has at least ten counts. The chain recombines TRBV5-1 with TRBJ2-1; 10 bases map to TRBD2. Germline lookup yields CDR1 SGHRS and CDR2 YFSETQ. The CDR3 extends over 14 amino acids. V gave up 0 bases and J gave up 12 bases; unmatched junction bases: 6. The CDR3, as DNA: TGCGCCAGCAGCTTGGCCTCTAGCGGGAGAGTGCAGTTCTTC. Protein sequence: CASSLASSGRVQFF.

This clonotype was detected many times. This CDR3 is CSVVRQGKETEAFF. CDR3 DNA sequence: TGCAGCGTTGTCCGTCAGGGAAAAGAAACTGAAGCTTTCTTT. The J gene is TRBJ1-1, the V gene TRBV29-1; a weak D match, TRBD1 (5 bases). The CDR3 contains 14 residues. The V and J ends lost 4 bases and 5 bases respectively, with 17 bases between them. Germline V CDR1 and CDR2: SQVTM, ANQGSEA. The full variable domain, with the rest looked up from reference TRBV29-1 and TRBJ1-1, is SAVISQKPSRDICQRGTSLTIQCQVDSQVTMMFWYRQQPGQSLTLIATANQGSEATYESGFVIDKFPISRPNLTFSTLTVSNMSPEDSSIYLCSVVRQGKETEAFFGQGTRLTVV.

Many counts were recorded for this clonotype. The chain recombines TRBV5-1 with TRBJ1-4, with D perhaps TRBD1 (5 bases). Trimming shortened V by 1 base and J by 3 bases, and 10 bases separated the two germline ends. The CDR3 is 15 residues long. Germline lookup yields CDR1 SGHRS and CDR2 YFSETQ. CDR3 sequence reads: CASSLMGRANEKLFF. CDR3 in DNA: TGCGCCAGCAGCTTGATGGGACGGGCTAATGAAAAACTGTTTTTT.

In this sample, this clonotype turned up a few times. The chain combines TRBV5-6 with TRBJ2-7, with no clear D. V gave up 6 bases and J gave up 0 bases, with 10 bases separating them. Germline V gene sequence: CDR1 SGHDT, CDR2 YYEEEE. CDR3 length: 13 amino acids. The CDR3 DNA is TGTGCCAGCAATCCCCAGAGCTCCTACGAGCAGTACTTC. Residues: CASNPQSSYEQYF.

There are many counts of this clonotype. The V call is TRBV20-1, the J call TRBJ1-2; D may be TRBD1 (6 bases). Deletions cut 6 bases from V and 4 bases from J, with 18 bases between. The CDR3 sequence is 14 residues long. The germline gives CDR1 DFQATT, CDR2 SNEGSKA (reference sequence). CDR3 sequence: CSAIDRGIFYGYTF. In nucleotides, the CDR3 is TGCAGTGCCATAGATAGGGGGATCTTCTATGGCTACACCTTC.

This clonotype was counted only a few times. The V call is TRBV28, the J call TRBJ2-1, with D possibly being TRBD1 or TRBD2 (6 bases each). The germline V gene has CDR1 MDHEN and CDR2 SYDVKM. This CDR3 has 12 amino acids. The germline V and J ends were trimmed by 8 bases and 9 bases, with 14 bases remaining between them. DNA of the CDR3: TGTGCCAGCGTCAGGAGGGGGTCTGAGCAGTTCTTC. Translation gives CASVRRGSEQFF.

As concerns this clonotype: One end of the junction fails to match germline, which may point to a read error. The rearrangement joins TRBV7-9 to TRBJ2-1, with 12 positions matching TRBD2. Germline-derived CDR1 and CDR2 are SEHNR and FQNEAQ (reference sequence). The CDR3 runs to 16 residues. Here the CDR3 reads CATSVETSGSYNEQFF. The CDR3 DNA reads as TGTGCCACCAGCGTCGAGACTAGCGGGAGCTACAATGAGCAGTTCTTC.

The genes are TRBV12-3 or TRBV12-4 and TRBJ1-5, with D uncertain. The CDR3 contains 14 residues. V was clipped by 6 bases and J by 5 bases, with 14 bases between them. The CDR3 DNA reads as TGTGCCAGCAGGAGGAGTTCTAGAGATCAGCCCCAGCATTTT. Translated, it gives CASRRSSRDQPQHF.

A few counts support this clonotype. The chain employs TRBV18 and TRBJ2-5, with 9 bases aligning to TRBD2. J was trimmed by 0 bases and V by 2 bases; bases with no gene match: 4. The CDR3 loop spans 16 amino acids. Germline values: CDR1 KGHSH, CDR2 LQKENI. The CDR3, as DNA: TGTGCCAGCTCACCATCCCTAGCGGGAAACCAAGAGACCCAGTACTTC. Residues: CASSPSLAGNQETQYF. The whole variable domain, filled in from reference TRBV18 and TRBJ2-5, reads NAGVMQNPRHLVRRRGQEARLRCSPMKGHSHVYWYRQLPEEGLKFMVYLQKENIIDESGMPKERFSAEFPKEGPSILRIQQVVRGDSAAYFCASSPSLAGNQETQYFGPGTRLLVL.

The table lists this clonotype with many counts. CDR3 loop: CASSLRTSHSTDTQYF. CDR3 bases: TGTGCCAGCAGCTTAAGGACTAGCCATAGCACAGATACGCAGTATTTT. The rearrangement joins TRBV7-2 to TRBJ2-3; TRBD2 matches 8 bases. The germline V gene encodes CDR1 SGHTA and CDR2 FQGNSA. J lost 0 bases, V lost 2 bases, and 4 bases had no gene match. This CDR3 is 16 amino acids long.

This clonotype was detected only a few times. CDR3 DNA sequence: TGCAGTGCTAGAGATGCCAGCGGGAGGTACGAGCAGTACTTC. Translated: CSARDASGRYEQYF. The V call is TRBV20-1, the J call TRBJ2-7, with 9 positions matching TRBD2. There are 14 residues in the CDR3. Germline V gene lookup returns CDR1 DFQATT and CDR2 SNEGSKA (reference sequence). V was pared by 0 bases and J by 4 bases, with 4 bases of the junction left unmatched.

This clonotype was recorded at least ten times. The DNA for the CDR3 is TGTGCCAGCAGCCTAGCGGGAGGGACAACGGAGCAGTACTTC. Translation: CASSLAGGTTEQYF. The chain joins TRBV9 to TRBJ2-7; TRBD2 agrees at 12 bases. V was pared by 4 bases and J by 7 bases, with 6 bases of the junction left unmatched. Germline CDR1 is SGDLS and CDR2 is YYNGEE. The CDR3 runs 14 residues.